This T cell receptor beta chain was captured by sequencing in a study of cytomegalovirus exposure and HLA in healthy donors. Study-wide findings and caveats: Most TCR sequences were uncommon, yet certain public TCRs appeared in many donors. The tendency of first-cohort TCR clusters to co-occur in the 120 or so validation repertoires emerged from a later analysis.

It was the approximately 130-subject validation cohort, separate from the roughly 700-subject first cohort, to which the donors belonged. As regards this clone: Its antigen is still unknown.

TCRdb keeps only in-frame clones here, not all; method: immunoSEQ multiplex PCR. This table has 120,000 or so clones, nearly 90% appearing once. Germline CDR1 is SGHVS and CDR2 is FQNEAQ. V was cut by 5 bases and J by 6 bases, with 17 bases left in between. The CDR3 runs 14 residues. The chain uses TRBV7-8 and TRBJ2-7; a weak D match, TRBD1 (5 bases). Sample: PBMCs. This sequence was found in a woman aged 18-35 years in good health and CMV-seronegative. The CDR3 loop is CASSPKRQSPEQYV. CDR3 sequence (DNA): TGTGCCAGCAGCCCCAAACGACAGAGTCCCGAGCAGTACGTC.